One and the same sample provided the 31 T cell receptor beta chains below, sequenced in a study of identical twins. TCRdb re-analysed the 5' RACE reads in MiXCR, keeping a single row per CDR3 protein. This sample carries roughly 1,500,000 distinct CDR3 sequences, about 30% of them seen once, and the ten largest clones take around 0.3%. Sequenced: cord blood. These receptors came from a newborn girl in good health.

Regarding this clonotype: An end of the junction does not agree with germline; a read error may underlie this. The V gene is TRBV4-1, the J gene TRBJ2-3; TRBD2 matches at 8 bases. Germline assignment: CDR1 MGHRA and CDR2 YSYEKL. The CDR3 is made up of 15 amino acids. In DNA form, the CDR3 reads TGCGCCAGCAGCCAAGAAGCGGGGGTCACAGGTACGCAGTATTTT. Encoded protein: CASSQEAGVTGTQYF.

The chain combines TRBV28 with TRBJ1-5; D remains unclear. The CDR3 loop spans 11 amino acids. Per the germline V gene, CDR1 is MDHEN and CDR2 is SYDVKM. V was pared by 5 bases and J by 12 bases, with 11 bases between. The CDR3 DNA reads as TGTGCCAGCAGTAGCGCGCCTATCCAGCATTTT. Protein sequence: CASSSAPIQHF. The whole variable domain, remainder taken from reference TRBV28 and TRBJ1-5, is DVKVTQSSRYLVKRTGEKVFLECVQDMDHENMFWYRQDPGLGLRLIYFSYDVKMKEKGDIPEGYSVSREKKERFSLILESASTNQTSMYLCASSSAPIQHFGDGTRLSIL.

This clonotype was observed at least ten times. This chain joins TRBV7-9 and TRBJ2-1, with 8 bases matching TRBD1. The length of the CDR3 is 15 residues. The J segment lost 4 bases and the V segment lost 6 bases, leaving 8 bases of the junction unmatched. The germline V gene encodes CDR1 SEHNR and CDR2 FQNEAQ (reference sequence). The CDR3 here is CASRPTWTGYNEQFF. CDR3 coding DNA: TGTGCCAGCAGACCAACATGGACAGGGTACAATGAGCAGTTCTTC.

The rearrangement uses TRBV2 and TRBJ1-2; tentative D call: TRBD1 (5 bases). This CDR3 contains 12 residues. Trimming stripped 8 bases from V and 8 bases from J, with 15 bases between. Per germline, CDR1 SNHLY and CDR2 FYNNEI. The CDR3 here is CASFRGVRGYTF. The CDR3 region has the DNA TGTGCCAGCTTCCGGGGGGTGCGGGGCTACACCTTC.

The chain is built from TRBV11-2 and TRBJ2-3; D perhaps matches TRBD1 (6 bases). Germline V gene data show CDR1 as SGHAT and CDR2 as FQNNGV. The V end was cut by 5 bases, the J end by 0 bases, with 21 bases between. The CDR3 covers 18 residues. The DNA for the CDR3 is TGTGCCAGCAGCCCTTTTCTCCGCAGGGGAAATAGCACAGATACGCAGTATTTT. It yields the protein CASSPFLRRGNSTDTQYF.

This clonotype was seen a handful of times. The V call is TRBV12-3 or TRBV12-4, the J call TRBJ2-3; TRBD2 agrees at 9 bases. The CDR3 has 13 amino acids. Unmatched junction bases numbered 1, after V lost 3 bases and J lost 6 bases. The CDR3 DNA is TGTGCCAGCAGTTTCACTAGCGGGGATACGCAGTATTTT. It is translated as CASSFTSGDTQYF.

The chain employs TRBV24-1 and TRBJ2-4; perhaps TRBD2 as D (5 bases). V dropped 4 bases and J dropped 1 base, with 7 bases sitting between them. CDR1 and CDR2 (germline): KGHDR, SFDVKD. CDR3 length: 14 amino acids. The DNA for the CDR3 is TGTGCCACCAGTGACGGGGTGGCCAAAAACATTCAGTACTTC. Protein product: CATSDGVAKNIQYF.

This rearrangement joins TRBV28 to TRBJ2-5; 13 nucleotides line up with TRBD2. The J call may be faulty, since TRBJ2-7 better matches the DNA end. The CDR3 has 18 residues. CDR1 MDHEN and CDR2 SYDVKM come from the germline V gene. DNA of the CDR3: TGTGCCAGCAGTTCTAGAGCCGGGGGACTAGCGGGGTTCTACGAGCAGTACTTC. Its translation: CASSSRAGGLAGFYEQYF.

The chain uses TRBV20-1 and TRBJ1-4; 8 positions match TRBD1. V shed 5 bases, J shed 0 bases, and the junction held 14 bases outside the gene matches. Germline-derived CDR1 and CDR2 are DFQATT and SNEGSKA (reference sequence). The CDR3 is 18 residues long. CDR3 amino acids: CSAEATRGQGATNEKLFF. CDR3 sequence (DNA): TGCAGTGCTGAGGCCACCCGCGGACAGGGTGCAACTAATGAAAAACTGTTTTTT.

This chain links TRBV3-1 with TRBJ1-2, with D maybe TRBD1 (5 bases). The V end was cut by 4 bases, the J end by 0 bases, with 21 bases between. The CDR3 sequence is 18 residues long. CDR1 is LGHDT and CDR2 is YNNKEL in the germline V gene (reference sequence). Here the CDR3 DNA reads TGTGCCAGCAGCCCCTACTGGGACCGTGGAATAACTAACTATGGCTACACCTTC. Amino acids: CASSPYWDRGITNYGYTF.

The J gene is TRBJ1-1, the V gene TRBV4-2; D possibly corresponds to TRBD1 (5 bases). Trimming stripped 0 bases from V and 1 base from J, with 12 bases between. The germline CDR1 and CDR2 sequences are LGHNA and YNFKEQ. CDR3 length equals 16 residues. Here the CDR3 DNA reads TGTGCCAGCAGCCAAGATTCGGAGGGGAAGAACACTGAAGCTTTCTTT. Its translation: CASSQDSEGKNTEAFF.

This clonotype has a count of ten or more. The V and J genes are TRBV20-1 and TRBJ2-3; TRBD1 or TRBD2 may be the D gene (5 bases each). Per the germline V gene, CDR1 is DFQATT and CDR2 is SNEGSKA (reference sequence). The CDR3 runs to 11 residues. Trimming stripped 5 bases from V and 8 bases from J, with 11 bases between. The CDR3 nucleotides read TGCAGTGCTCGGACCGGGACTACGCAGTATTTT. Protein sequence: CSARTGTTQYF.

This clonotype has only a few counts. The chain is built from TRBV28 and TRBJ2-5, with 9 bases aligning to TRBD1. There are 16 residues in the CDR3. Germline V CDR1 and CDR2: MDHEN, SYDVKM. With V trimmed by 4 bases and J by 1 base, 7 bases remained unmatched. The chain's CDR3 is CASSSETGGPQETQYF. The CDR3, as DNA: TGTGCCAGCAGTTCAGAAACAGGGGGCCCCCAAGAGACCCAGTACTTC. The variable domain in full, with the rest retrieved from reference TRBV28 and TRBJ2-5, is DVKVTQSSRYLVKRTGEKVFLECVQDMDHENMFWYRQDPGLGLRLIYFSYDVKMKEKGDIPEGYSVSREKKERFSLILESASTNQTSMYLCASSSETGGPQETQYFGPGTRLLVL.

The chain has TRBV6-6 and TRBJ2-1, with 10 bases matching TRBD1. Germline lookup yields CDR1 MNHNY and CDR2 SVGAGI (reference sequence). This CDR3 has 17 residues. V lost 2 bases and J lost 4; bases outside the gene matches: 8. This CDR3 is CASSYAGWTGGYNEQFF. CDR3 nucleotides: TGTGCCAGCAGTTACGCGGGTTGGACAGGGGGATACAATGAGCAGTTCTTC.

The rearrangement joins TRBV9 to TRBJ2-5, with 15 nucleotides matching TRBD2. J was trimmed by 1 base and V by 0 bases; bases with no gene match: 1. Germline loops: CDR1 SGDLS, CDR2 YYNGEE. The CDR3 spans 17 residues. Here the CDR3 reads CASSVGTSGGAQETQYF. The CDR3 region has the DNA TGTGCCAGCAGCGTAGGGACTAGCGGGGGGGCCCAAGAGACCCAGTACTTC.

The V gene is TRBV29-1, the J gene TRBJ1-1; the D is unclear. V lost 5 bases to trimming and J lost 3 bases, with 13 bases between them. Per the germline V gene, CDR1 is SQVTM and CDR2 is ANQGSEA. The CDR3 is 13 residues long. The CDR3 nucleotides read TGCAGCGTTACACTACAAAGGGACACTGAAGCTTTCTTT. Translated, it gives CSVTLQRDTEAFF.

In this sample, this clonotype turned up a few times. CDR3: CASSLIQGAATEAFF. The CDR3 nucleotides read TGCGCCAGCAGCCTAATACAGGGGGCCGCCACTGAAGCTTTCTTT. J is TRBJ1-1 and V is TRBV5-1; 9 bases match TRBD1. This CDR3 comprises 15 residues. In germline, CDR1 is SGHRS, CDR2 YFSETQ. V dropped 4 bases and J dropped 4; count of bases not matched to a gene: 8.

The chain employs TRBV11-2 and TRBJ1-1; D perhaps matches TRBD1 (5 bases). The CDR3 is 14 amino acids. In germline, CDR1 is SGHAT, CDR2 FQNNGV. The germline V and J ends were trimmed by 5 bases and 3 bases, with 13 bases remaining between them. The CDR3 protein is CASSLREAHTEAFF. The CDR3 nucleotides read TGTGCCAGCAGCCTCAGGGAGGCCCACACTGAAGCTTTCTTT.

This clonotype was recorded a few times. The chain couples TRBV20-1 to TRBJ2-7, with D perhaps matching TRBD1 (5 bases). Germline-derived CDR1 and CDR2 are DFQATT and SNEGSKA (reference sequence). The CDR3 is 16 residues long. The V end lost 0 bases, the J end lost 3 bases, and 18 bases lay between the germline ends. The CDR3 DNA reads as TGCAGTGCTAGAGATTCTTTCGGACACTCGCTCTACGAGCAGTACTTC. Amino acid sequence: CSARDSFGHSLYEQYF.

This rearrangement joins TRBV28 to TRBJ2-7, with D uncertain. V was clipped by 7 bases and J by 7 bases, with 23 bases between them. CDR3 length: 15 amino acids. In germline, CDR1 is MDHEN, CDR2 SYDVKM. As DNA, the CDR3 is TGTGCCAGCAAGGAATCCGCGACTCTATACAATGAGCAGTACTTC. Translation gives CASKESATLYNEQYF.

V is TRBV5-1 and J is TRBJ1-1; D unclear. CDR3 length equals 15 residues. In germline, CDR1 is SGHRS, CDR2 YFSETQ. The V end lost 0 bases, the J end lost 2 bases, and 11 bases lay between the germline ends. The CDR3 region is CASSLGATSNTEAFF. The CDR3 DNA follows: TGCGCCAGCAGCTTGGGGGCGACCAGCAACACTGAAGCTTTCTTT. The full variable domain, in which reference TRBV5-1 and TRBJ1-1 provide the parts outside the CDR3, is KAGVTQTPRYLIKTRGQQVTLSCSPISGHRSVSWYQQTPGQGLQFLFEYFSETQRNKGNFPGRFSGRQFSNSRSEMNVSTLELGDSALYLCASSLGATSNTEAFFGQGTRLTVV.

This clonotype was found a few times. The CDR3 bases are TGTGCCATTCTAGACAGTCTATATGGCTACACCTTC. As protein: CAILDSLYGYTF. V and J are TRBV28 and TRBJ1-2; D is perhaps TRBD1 (5 bases). Germline values: CDR1 MDHEN, CDR2 SYDVKM. This CDR3 comprises 12 residues. Trimming removed 10 bases from V and 5 bases from J, with 14 bases in between.

The sample holds one count of this clonotype. DNA for the CDR3: TGCAGTGCTAGAGAAGGGGGACCAGGTAGTGGAGCTTTCTTT. Amino acids: CSAREGGPGSGAFF. This chain uses TRBV20-1 with TRBJ1-1; TRBD1 might be the D (6 bases). Per the germline V gene, CDR1 is DFQATT and CDR2 is SNEGSKA (reference sequence). The CDR3 covers 14 residues. The V and J ends lost 0 bases and 10 bases respectively, with 18 bases between them.

This clonotype was recorded only once. The conserved phenylalanine or tryptophan is not found at the CDR3 terminus, so this likely reflects a read error. The rearrangement uses TRBV29-1 and TRBJ2-7, with 7 bases matching TRBD2. Germline CDR1 SQVTM, CDR2 ANQGSEA. The CDR3 is made up of 14 amino acids. The CDR3 region is CIVVGGDLPCEQYS. The DNA of the CDR3 is TGCATCGTCGTGGGAGGGGATCTCCCCTGCGAGCAGTACTCC.

V and J are TRBV20-1 and TRBJ2-3, with D unclear. Trimming stripped 3 bases from V and 6 bases from J, with 19 bases between. The germline CDR1 and CDR2 sequences are DFQATT and SNEGSKA (reference sequence). This CDR3 contains 15 residues. CDR3 protein: CSASAPDSTIDTQYF. CDR3 nucleotide sequence: TGCAGTGCTAGTGCCCCCGACTCAACGATCGATACGCAGTATTTT.

This clonotype was found a few times. The chain is built from TRBV20-1 and TRBJ1-5, with D possibly matching TRBD1 (6 bases). Per the germline V gene, CDR1 is DFQATT and CDR2 is SNEGSKA (reference sequence). V lost 6 bases, J lost 4 bases, and 13 bases lay in between. CDR3 length: 13 amino acids. The CDR3 loop reads CSAPTGPNQPQHF. The CDR3 DNA is TGCAGTGCGCCGACAGGCCCAAATCAGCCCCAGCATTTT.

In its sample, this clonotype was seen a few times. This chain links TRBV7-2 with TRBJ2-7; perhaps TRBD1 as D (6 bases). V dropped 5 bases and J dropped 0 bases, with 14 bases sitting between them. CDR1 and CDR2 from the germline V gene are SGHTA and FQGNSA. This CDR3 comprises 15 residues. The CDR3 DNA is TGTGCCAGCAGCAAACGACAGGCCTTCTCCTACGAGCAGTACTTC. Protein sequence: CASSKRQAFSYEQYF.

This clonotype was detected a few times. The chain carries TRBV20-1 and TRBJ2-4, with 9 bases fitting TRBD2. V gave up 0 bases and J gave up 1 base; unmatched junction bases: 4. From germline, CDR1 is DFQATT and CDR2 SNEGSKA (reference sequence). CDR3 length: 16 residues. The CDR3 sequence: CSARDKLAGAKNIQYF. Here the CDR3 DNA reads TGCAGTGCTAGAGATAAACTAGCGGGCGCCAAAAACATTCAGTACTTC.

This chain connects TRBV6-1 to TRBJ2-3, with D perhaps matching TRBD1 or TRBD2 (7 bases each). Germline values: CDR1 MNHNS, CDR2 SASEGT. The length of the CDR3 is 16 residues. Trimming took 4 bases from V and 4 from J, leaving 18 bases between them. CDR3 loop: CASSVRGGSGADTQYF. CDR3 nucleotide sequence: TGTGCCAGCAGTGTCAGGGGGGGGAGTGGGGCAGATACGCAGTATTTT.

V gene TRBV6-5 combines with J gene TRBJ2-1; D possibly corresponds to TRBD1 (5 bases). The V end lost 7 bases, the J end lost 5 bases, and 21 bases lay between the germline ends. Germline CDR1 is MNHEY and CDR2 is SVGAGI. The CDR3 is 16 amino acids. CDR3 in amino acids: CASIAPSDTGHNEQFF. The CDR3 DNA sequence: TGTGCCAGCATCGCCCCCTCGGACACGGGCCACAATGAGCAGTTCTTC.

CDR3 sequence reads: CASSLSYGGQAYNEQFF. The CDR3 nucleotides read TGTGCCAGCAGCTTGTCTTATGGGGGGCAGGCCTACAATGAGCAGTTCTTC. The V gene is TRBV7-9, the J gene TRBJ2-1; D tentatively reads TRBD1 or TRBD2 (6 bases each). The germline V and J ends were trimmed by 3 bases and 2 bases, with 17 bases remaining between them. Germline CDR1 SEHNR, CDR2 FQNEAQ (reference sequence). CDR3 length equals 17 residues.